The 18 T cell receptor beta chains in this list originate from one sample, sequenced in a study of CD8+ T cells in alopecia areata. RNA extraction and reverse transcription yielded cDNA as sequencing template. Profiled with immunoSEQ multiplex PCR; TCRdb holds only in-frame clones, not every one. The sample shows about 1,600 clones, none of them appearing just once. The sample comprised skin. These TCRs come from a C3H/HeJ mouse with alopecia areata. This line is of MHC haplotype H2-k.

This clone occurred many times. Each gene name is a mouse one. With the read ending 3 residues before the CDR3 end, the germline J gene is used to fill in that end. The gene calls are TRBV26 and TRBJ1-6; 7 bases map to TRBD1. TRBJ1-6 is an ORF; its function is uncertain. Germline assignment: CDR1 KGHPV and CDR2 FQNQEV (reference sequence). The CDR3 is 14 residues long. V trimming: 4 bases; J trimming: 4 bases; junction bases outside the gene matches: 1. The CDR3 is CASSPGQYNSPLYF. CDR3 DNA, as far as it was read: TGTGCCAGCAGTCCGGGACAGTATAATTCGCCC.

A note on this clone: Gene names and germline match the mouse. CDR3 DNA, as far as it was read: TGTGCTAGCAGAGATAATTCGCCC. Amino acids: CASRDNSP. The full CDR3 reads CASRDNSPLYF. The chain couples TRBV29 to TRBJ1-6, with D unclear. The CDR3 end lies 3 residues beyond the end of the read and is filled in from the germline J gene. TRBJ1-6 is an ORF for which the function is uncertain. Germline V gene sequence: CDR1 MSHET, CDR2 SYDVDS. The CDR3 sequence is 11 residues long. The V gene lost 6 bases and the J gene lost 5 bases, with 2 bases spanning the gap.

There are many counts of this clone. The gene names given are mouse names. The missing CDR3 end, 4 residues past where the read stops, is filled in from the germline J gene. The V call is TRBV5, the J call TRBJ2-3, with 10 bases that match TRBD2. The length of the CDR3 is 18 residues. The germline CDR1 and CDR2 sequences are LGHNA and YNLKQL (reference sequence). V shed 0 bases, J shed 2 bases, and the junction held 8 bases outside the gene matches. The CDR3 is CASSQDSLGGRAAETLYF. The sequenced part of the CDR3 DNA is TGTGCCAGCAGCCAAGATTCCCTGGGGGGGCGCGCTGCAGAA.

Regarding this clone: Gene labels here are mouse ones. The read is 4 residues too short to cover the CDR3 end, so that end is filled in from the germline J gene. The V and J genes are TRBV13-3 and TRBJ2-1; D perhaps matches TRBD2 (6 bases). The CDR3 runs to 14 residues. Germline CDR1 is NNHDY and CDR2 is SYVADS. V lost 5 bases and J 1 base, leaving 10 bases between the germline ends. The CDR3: CASRAGDNYAEQFF. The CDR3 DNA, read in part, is TGTGCCAGCAGGGCTGGGGACAACTATGCT.

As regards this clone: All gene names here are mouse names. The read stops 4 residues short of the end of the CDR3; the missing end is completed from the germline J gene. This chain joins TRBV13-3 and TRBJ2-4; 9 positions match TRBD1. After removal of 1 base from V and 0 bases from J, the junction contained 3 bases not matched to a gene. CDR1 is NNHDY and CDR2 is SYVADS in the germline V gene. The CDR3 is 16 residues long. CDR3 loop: CASSDRQGGSQNTLYF. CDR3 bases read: TGTGCCAGCAGTGATCGACAGGGGGGTAGTCAAAAC.

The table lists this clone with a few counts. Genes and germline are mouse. The sequenced part of the CDR3 DNA is TGCACCTGCAGAGGGACAGGGGGCAACACCGGG. Its translation: CTCRGTGGNTG. The full CDR3 is CTCRGTGGNTGQLYF. V is TRBV1 and J is TRBJ2-2; 12 bases line up with TRBD1. The read falls 4 residues short of the CDR3 end, and the missing part is taken from the germline J gene. J gave up 2 bases and V 6 bases, and 1 base lay outside the gene matches. This CDR3 spans 15 amino acids. The germline V gene encodes CDR1 NSQYPW and CDR2 LRSPGD (reference sequence). The entire variable domain, with the rest obtained from reference TRBV1 and TRBJ2-2, is as follows: VTLLEQNPRWRLVPRGQAVNLRCILKNSQYPWMSWYQQDLQKQLQWLFTLRSPGDKEVKSLPGADYLATRVTDTELRLQVANMSQGRTLYCTCRGTGGNTGQLYFGEGSKLTVL.

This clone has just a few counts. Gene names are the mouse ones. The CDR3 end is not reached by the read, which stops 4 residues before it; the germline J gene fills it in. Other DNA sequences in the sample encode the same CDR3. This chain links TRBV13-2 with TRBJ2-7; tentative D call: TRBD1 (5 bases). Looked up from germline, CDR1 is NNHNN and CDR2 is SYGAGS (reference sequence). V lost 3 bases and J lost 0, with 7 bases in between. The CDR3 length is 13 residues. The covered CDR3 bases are TGTGCCAGCGGTGGACAGAGCTCCTAT. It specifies CASGGQSSY. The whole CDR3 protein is CASGGQSSYEQYF.

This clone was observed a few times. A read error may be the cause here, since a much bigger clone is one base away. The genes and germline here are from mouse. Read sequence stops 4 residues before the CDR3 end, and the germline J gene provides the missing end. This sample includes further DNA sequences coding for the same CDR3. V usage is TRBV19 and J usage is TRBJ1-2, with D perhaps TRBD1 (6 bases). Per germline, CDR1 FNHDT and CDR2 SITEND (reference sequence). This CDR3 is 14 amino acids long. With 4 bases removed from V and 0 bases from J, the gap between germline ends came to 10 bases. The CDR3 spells CASSRDTANSDYTF. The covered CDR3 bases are TGTGCCAGCAGTCGGGACACTGCAAACTCC.

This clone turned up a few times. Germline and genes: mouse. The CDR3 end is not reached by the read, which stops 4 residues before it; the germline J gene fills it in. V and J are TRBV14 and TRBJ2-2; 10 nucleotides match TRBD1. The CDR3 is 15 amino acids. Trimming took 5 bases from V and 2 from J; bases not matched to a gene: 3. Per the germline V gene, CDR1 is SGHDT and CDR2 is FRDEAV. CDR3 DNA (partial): TGTGCCAGCAGCCCGGGACAGGGGAACACCGGG. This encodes CASSPGQGNTG. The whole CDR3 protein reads CASSPGQGNTGQLYF.

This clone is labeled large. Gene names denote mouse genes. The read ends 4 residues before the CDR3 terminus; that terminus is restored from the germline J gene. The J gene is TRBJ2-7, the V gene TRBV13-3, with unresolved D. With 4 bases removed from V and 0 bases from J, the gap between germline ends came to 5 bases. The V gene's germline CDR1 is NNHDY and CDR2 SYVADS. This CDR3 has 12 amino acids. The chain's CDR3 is CASSPRSYEQYF. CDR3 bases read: TGTGCCAGCAGTCCTCGCTCCTAT.

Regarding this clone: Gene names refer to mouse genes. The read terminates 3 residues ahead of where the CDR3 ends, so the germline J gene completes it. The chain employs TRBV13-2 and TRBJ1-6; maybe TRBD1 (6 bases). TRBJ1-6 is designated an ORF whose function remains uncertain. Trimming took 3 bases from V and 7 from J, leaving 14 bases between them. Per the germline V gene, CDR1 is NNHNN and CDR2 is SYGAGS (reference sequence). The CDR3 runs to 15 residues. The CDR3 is CASGVRDKGNSPLYF. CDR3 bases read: TGTGCCAGCGGTGTCCGGGACAAGGGGAATTCGCCC.

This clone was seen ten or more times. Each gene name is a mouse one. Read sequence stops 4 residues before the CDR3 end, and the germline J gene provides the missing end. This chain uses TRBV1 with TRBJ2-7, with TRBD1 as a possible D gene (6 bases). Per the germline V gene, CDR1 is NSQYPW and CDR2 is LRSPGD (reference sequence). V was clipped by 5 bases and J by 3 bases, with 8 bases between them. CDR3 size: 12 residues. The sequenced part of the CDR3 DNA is TGCACCTGCAGTACACAGGGCTAT. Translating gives CTCSTQGY. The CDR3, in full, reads CTCSTQGYEQYF.

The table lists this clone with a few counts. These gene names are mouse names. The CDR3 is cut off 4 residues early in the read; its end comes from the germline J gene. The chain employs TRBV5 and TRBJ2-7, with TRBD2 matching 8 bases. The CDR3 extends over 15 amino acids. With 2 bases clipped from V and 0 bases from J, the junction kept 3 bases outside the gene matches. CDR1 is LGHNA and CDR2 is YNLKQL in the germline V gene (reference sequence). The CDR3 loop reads CASSQPGGSSYEQYF. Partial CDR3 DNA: TGTGCCAGCAGCCAACCTGGGGGGAGCTCCTAT.

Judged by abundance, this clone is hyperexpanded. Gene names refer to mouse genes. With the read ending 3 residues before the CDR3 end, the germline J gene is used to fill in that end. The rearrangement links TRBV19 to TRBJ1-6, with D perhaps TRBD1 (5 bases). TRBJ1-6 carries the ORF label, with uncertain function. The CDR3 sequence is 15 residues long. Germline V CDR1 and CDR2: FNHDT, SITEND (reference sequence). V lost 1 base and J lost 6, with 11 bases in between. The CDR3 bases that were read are TGTGCCAGCAGTATACGCCAGGGCTTTAATTCGCCC. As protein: CASSIRQGFNSP. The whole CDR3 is CASSIRQGFNSPLYF.

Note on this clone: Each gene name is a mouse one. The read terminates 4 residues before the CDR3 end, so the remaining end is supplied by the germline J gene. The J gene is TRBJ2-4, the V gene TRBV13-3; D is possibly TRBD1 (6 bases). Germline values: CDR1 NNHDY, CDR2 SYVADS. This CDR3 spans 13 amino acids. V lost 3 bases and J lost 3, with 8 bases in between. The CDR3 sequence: CASSGQDQNTLYF. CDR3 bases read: TGTGCCAGCAGTGGACAGGACCAAAAC.

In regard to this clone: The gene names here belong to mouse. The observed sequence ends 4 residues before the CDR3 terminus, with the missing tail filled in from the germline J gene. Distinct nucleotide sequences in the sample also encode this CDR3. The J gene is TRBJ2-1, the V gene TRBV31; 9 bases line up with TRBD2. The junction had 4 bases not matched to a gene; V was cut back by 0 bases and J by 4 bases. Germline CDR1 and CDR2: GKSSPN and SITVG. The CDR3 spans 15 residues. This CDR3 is CAWSLRDWGYAEQFF. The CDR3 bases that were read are TGTGCCTGGAGTCTTAGAGACTGGGGGTATGCT.

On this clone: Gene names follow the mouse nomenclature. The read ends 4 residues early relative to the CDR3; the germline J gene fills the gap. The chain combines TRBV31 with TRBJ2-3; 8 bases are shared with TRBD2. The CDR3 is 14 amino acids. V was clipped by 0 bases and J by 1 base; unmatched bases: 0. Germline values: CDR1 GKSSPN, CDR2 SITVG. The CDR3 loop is CAWSLLGGAETLYF. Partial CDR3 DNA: TGTGCCTGGAGTCTACTGGGGGGTGCAGAA.

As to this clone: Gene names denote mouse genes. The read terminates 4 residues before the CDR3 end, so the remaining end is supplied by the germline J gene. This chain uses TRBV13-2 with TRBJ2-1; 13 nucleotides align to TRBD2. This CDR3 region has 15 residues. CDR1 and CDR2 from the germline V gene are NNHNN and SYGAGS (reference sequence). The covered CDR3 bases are TGTGCCAGCGGTGATGGGACTGGGGGGGCGGCT. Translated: CASGDGTGGAA. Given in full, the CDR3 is CASGDGTGGAAEQFF.